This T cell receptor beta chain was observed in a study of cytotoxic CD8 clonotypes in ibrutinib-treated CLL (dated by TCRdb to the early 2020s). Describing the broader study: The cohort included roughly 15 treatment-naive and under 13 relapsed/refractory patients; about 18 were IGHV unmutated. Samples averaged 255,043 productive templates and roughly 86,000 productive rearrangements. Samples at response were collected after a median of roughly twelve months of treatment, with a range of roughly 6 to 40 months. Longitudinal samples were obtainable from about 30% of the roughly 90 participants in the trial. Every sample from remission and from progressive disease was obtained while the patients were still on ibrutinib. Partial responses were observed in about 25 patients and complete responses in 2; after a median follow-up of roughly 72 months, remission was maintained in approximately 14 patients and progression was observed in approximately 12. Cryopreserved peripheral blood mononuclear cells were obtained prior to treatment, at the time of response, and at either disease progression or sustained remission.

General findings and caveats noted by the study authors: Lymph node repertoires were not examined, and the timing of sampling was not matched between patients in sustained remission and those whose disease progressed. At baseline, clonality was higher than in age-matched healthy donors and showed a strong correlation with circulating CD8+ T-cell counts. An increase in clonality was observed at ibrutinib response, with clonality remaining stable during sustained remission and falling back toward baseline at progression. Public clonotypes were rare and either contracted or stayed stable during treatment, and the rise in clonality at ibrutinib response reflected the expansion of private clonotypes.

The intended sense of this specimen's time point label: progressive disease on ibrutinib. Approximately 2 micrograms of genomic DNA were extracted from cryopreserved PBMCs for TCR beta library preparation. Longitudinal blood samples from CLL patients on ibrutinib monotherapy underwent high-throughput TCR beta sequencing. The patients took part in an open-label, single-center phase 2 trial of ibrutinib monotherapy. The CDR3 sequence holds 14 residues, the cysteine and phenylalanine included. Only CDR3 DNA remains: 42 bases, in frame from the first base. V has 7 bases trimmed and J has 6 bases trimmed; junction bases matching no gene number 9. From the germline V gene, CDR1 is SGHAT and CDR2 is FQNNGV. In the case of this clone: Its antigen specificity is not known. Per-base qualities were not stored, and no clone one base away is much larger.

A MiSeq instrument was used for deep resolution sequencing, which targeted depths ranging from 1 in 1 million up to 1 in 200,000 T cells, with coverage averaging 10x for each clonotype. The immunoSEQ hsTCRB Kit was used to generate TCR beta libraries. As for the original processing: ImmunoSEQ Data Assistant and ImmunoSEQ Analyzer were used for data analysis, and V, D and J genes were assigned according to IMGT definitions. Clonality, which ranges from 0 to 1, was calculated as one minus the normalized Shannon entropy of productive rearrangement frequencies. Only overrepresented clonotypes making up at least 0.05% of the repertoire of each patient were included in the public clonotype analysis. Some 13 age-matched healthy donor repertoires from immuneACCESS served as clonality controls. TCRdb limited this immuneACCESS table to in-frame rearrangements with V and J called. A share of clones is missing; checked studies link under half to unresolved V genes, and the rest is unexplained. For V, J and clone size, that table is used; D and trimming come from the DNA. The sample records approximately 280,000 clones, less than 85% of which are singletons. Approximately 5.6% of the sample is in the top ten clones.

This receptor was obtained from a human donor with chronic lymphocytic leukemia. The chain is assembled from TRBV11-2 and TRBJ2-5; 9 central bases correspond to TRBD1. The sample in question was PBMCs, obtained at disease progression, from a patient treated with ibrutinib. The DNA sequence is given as TGTGCCAGCACCAATCTGGGACAGGGAAAGACCCAGTACTTC. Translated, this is CASTNLGQGKTQYF. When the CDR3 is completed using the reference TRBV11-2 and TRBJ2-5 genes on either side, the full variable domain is EAGVAQSPRYKIIEKRQSVAFWCNPISGHATLYWYQQILGQGPKLLIQFQNNGVVDDSQLPKDRFSAERLKGVDSTLKIQPAKLEDSAVYLCASTNLGQGKTQYFGPGTRLLVL.